Listed here is a single T cell receptor beta chain. These data are taken from a study of blood T cell repertoires in COVID-19. The CDR3 covers 17 residues. V lost 3 bases to trimming and J lost 3 bases; unmatched junction nucleotides: 8. CDR1 and CDR2 from the germline V gene are SGHVS and FNYEAQ. In the authors' workflow: Estimation of nucleated cell counts relied on the amplification of reference gene primers. Clones were sequenced by immunoSEQ multiplex PCR, and TCRdb holds only the in-frame ones, with some missing. The DNA gave D and trimming, while V, J and clone size come from that table. The data hold 150,000 to 200,000 clones, with about 88% observed a single time.

The chain carries TRBV7-6 and TRBJ2-1, with 10 bases fitting TRBD2. The sample consisted of PBMCs or T cells enriched from blood (not recorded which). The TCR sequence derives from a human donor with acute COVID-19. The donor label of this sample is uncertain. The DNA for the CDR3 is TGTGCCAGCAGCTTGGGCGACGGACTAGCGGACTACAATGAGCAGTTCTTC. It is translated as CASSLGDGLADYNEQFF.